The 27 T cell receptor beta chains reported below all come from one sample, sequenced in a study of CD8 T cells in Susac syndrome. It was with random hexamers that about 0.45 to 1 ug RNA was reverse transcribed. TCRdb reprocessed the immunoSEQ multiplex PCR reads via MiXCR and lists one record per CDR3 protein. The data show tens of thousands of distinct CDR3 sequences, roughly 93% seen once. Sequenced material: CD8+ T cells from PBMCs. These TCRs come from a human donor in good health.

This chain links TRBV7-8 with TRBJ2-1, with D hard to call. This CDR3 spans 17 amino acids. Germline CDR1 is SGHVS and CDR2 is FQNEAQ. Trimming stripped 4 bases from V and 0 bases from J, with 16 bases between. The DNA of the CDR3 is TGTGCCAGCAGCTCTTCGTACAGCGTGAGCTCCTACAATGAGCAGTTCTTC. Translating gives CASSSSYSVSSYNEQFF. Drawing the rest from reference TRBV7-8 and TRBJ2-1, the complete variable domain is GAGVSQSPRYKVAKRGQDVALRCDPISGHVSLFWYQQALGQGPEFLTYFQNEAQLDKSGLPSDRFFAERPEGSVSTLKIQRTQQEDSAVYLCASSSSYSVSSYNEQFFGPGTRLTVL.

The chain joins TRBV19 to TRBJ2-1, with 7 bases lining up with TRBD2. The CDR3 sequence is 16 residues long. In germline, CDR1 is LNHDA, CDR2 SQIVND (reference sequence). The trim removed 7 bases at V and 0 bases at J, leaving 9 bases unmatched. The CDR3 region is CASTPWGGSSYNEQFF. Written as DNA, the CDR3 is TGTGCCAGTACCCCCTGGGGGGGAAGCTCCTACAATGAGCAGTTCTTC.

The chain joins TRBV7-6 to TRBJ2-2; D gene uncertain. Per germline, CDR1 SGHVS and CDR2 FNYEAQ. V lost 1 base and J lost 1, with 7 bases in between. There are 15 residues in the CDR3. CDR3 nucleotides: TGTGCCAGCAGCTTAGGACCGCTGAACACCGGGGAGCTGTTTTTT. It encodes CASSLGPLNTGELFF.

V and J are TRBV6-6 and TRBJ1-1; a possible D gene is TRBD1 (6 bases). CDR1 and CDR2 from the germline V gene are MNHNY and SVGAGI (reference sequence). This CDR3 region has 12 residues. The DNA of the CDR3 is TGTGCGGAACAGGGAGCGAACACTGAAGCTTTCTTT. It yields the protein CAEQGANTEAFF.

J is TRBJ2-2 and V is TRBV2; 8 bases are a match to TRBD1. The CDR3 sequence is 16 residues long. The V gene's germline CDR1 is SNHLY and CDR2 FYNNEI. Unmatched junction bases numbered 8, after V lost 2 bases and J lost 6 bases. CDR3 loop: CASSESGRTGPGELFF. The DNA of the CDR3 is TGTGCCAGCAGTGAATCGGGAAGGACAGGGCCCGGGGAGCTGTTTTTT.

The genes are TRBV28 and TRBJ2-1; 10 bases are a match to TRBD2. J lost 8 bases, V lost 11 bases, and 9 bases had no gene match. The length of the CDR3 is 13 residues. The germline V gene has CDR1 MDHEN and CDR2 SYDVKM. CDR3 region: CAAAEREGDEQFF. Written as DNA, the CDR3 is TGTGCCGCCGCCGAGCGGGAGGGCGATGAGCAGTTCTTC.

V and J are TRBV6-6 and TRBJ2-7; 8 bases are shared with TRBD2. Germline CDR1 MNHNY, CDR2 SVGAGI (reference sequence). Losses at the gene ends were 0 bases for V and 4 bases for J; bases not matched to a gene: 5. The CDR3 totals 15 residues. The CDR3 DNA is TGTGCCAGCAGTTACTCGGGGAGCGGGAGTTACGAGCAGTACTTC. Protein product: CASSYSGSGSYEQYF.

This clonotype was found once. V and J are TRBV13 and TRBJ2-1, with 7 nucleotides matching TRBD2. Germline loops: CDR1 PRHDT, CDR2 FYEKMQ (reference sequence). V was pared by 3 bases and J by 0 bases, with 5 bases of the junction left unmatched. There are 16 residues in the CDR3. CDR3 in DNA: TGTGCCAGCAGCTTGCGTCCTAGCGGCTCCTACAATGAGCAGTTCTTC. Translating gives CASSLRPSGSYNEQFF.

The genes are TRBV27 and TRBJ2-2, with D maybe TRBD1 (5 bases). This CDR3 has 17 residues. Germline lookup yields CDR1 MNHEY and CDR2 SMNVEV (reference sequence). V lost 0 bases to trimming and J lost 0 bases, with 11 bases between them. The CDR3 DNA reads TGTGCCAGCAGTTTATCGGTGGACACCTCGAACACCGGGGAGCTGTTTTTT. It specifies CASSLSVDTSNTGELFF.

This chain joins TRBV6-2 or TRBV6-3 and TRBJ1-5; no clear D. The CDR3 totals 14 residues. Trimming took 6 bases from V and 3 from J, leaving 12 bases between them. Germline values: CDR1 MNHEY, CDR2 SVGEGT. The CDR3 DNA reads as TGTGCCAGCAGCTGGGATGAGGCCAATCAGCCCCAGCATTTT. This gives the protein CASSWDEANQPQHF.

V gene TRBV7-6 combines with J gene TRBJ2-7, with 8 bases matching TRBD2. The CDR3 is 12 residues long. Germline CDR1 is SGHVS and CDR2 is FNYEAQ. V shed 3 bases and J 6 bases; nucleotides not matched to a gene: 1. The CDR3 region is CASSFGGGEQYF. In nucleotides, the CDR3 is TGTGCCAGCAGCTTCGGGGGGGGCGAGCAGTACTTC.

The V gene is TRBV15, the J gene TRBJ2-2; 7 bases map to TRBD2. This CDR3 region has 16 residues. V was pared by 0 bases and J by 5 bases, with 6 bases of the junction left unmatched. Germline lookup yields CDR1 LNHNV and CDR2 YYDKDF (reference sequence). The CDR3 coding sequence is TGTGCCACCAGCAGAGATAGCGGGTTTCCTACCGGGGAGCTGTTTTTT. Translation: CATSRDSGFPTGELFF.

This clonotype was picked up one time. V usage is TRBV20-1 and J usage is TRBJ2-2; D not certain. CDR1 and CDR2 from the germline V gene are DFQATT and SNEGSKA (reference sequence). V dropped 4 bases and J dropped 4 bases, with 7 bases sitting between them. The CDR3 contains 12 residues. The CDR3 coding sequence is TGCAGTGCTAAGACGGGCACCGGGGAGCTGTTTTTT. It is translated as CSAKTGTGELFF.

The chain employs TRBV5-6 and TRBJ2-5; 10 bases fit TRBD1. The germline gives CDR1 SGHDT, CDR2 YYEEEE. With V trimmed by 3 bases and J by 5 bases, 7 bases remained unmatched. This CDR3 comprises 15 residues. As DNA, the CDR3 is TGTGCCAGCAGCTACGGACAGGGGGAGATGGAGACCCAGTACTTC. It specifies CASSYGQGEMETQYF.

The J gene is TRBJ2-7, the V gene TRBV10-2; D is unresolved. This CDR3 has 10 amino acids. The V gene's germline CDR1 is WSHSY and CDR2 SAAADI. V lost 6 bases, J lost 5 bases, and 5 bases lay in between. The CDR3 loop reads CASRGNEQYF. The CDR3 DNA reads as TGCGCCAGCAGGGGAAACGAGCAGTACTTC.

The rearrangement links TRBV7-8 to TRBJ2-7; tentatively, D is TRBD1 (6 bases). The CDR3 is 15 residues long. Germline assignment: CDR1 SGHVS and CDR2 FQNEAQ. V lost 1 base to trimming and J lost 2 bases, with 12 bases between them. CDR3 coding DNA: TGTGCCAGCAGCTTAGGTTCGGACAGACCCTACGAGCAGTACTTC. Translation gives CASSLGSDRPYEQYF. The variable domain in full, with the rest retrieved from reference TRBV7-8 and TRBJ2-7, is GAGVSQSPRYKVAKRGQDVALRCDPISGHVSLFWYQQALGQGPEFLTYFQNEAQLDKSGLPSDRFFAERPEGSVSTLKIQRTQQEDSAVYLCASSLGSDRPYEQYFGPGTRLTVT.

The chain couples TRBV28 to TRBJ2-7; a weak D match, TRBD2 (5 bases). The germline CDR1 and CDR2 sequences are MDHEN and SYDVKM. CDR3 size: 14 residues. With 6 bases removed from V and 6 bases from J, the gap between germline ends came to 18 bases. CDR3 sequence reads: CASRLTGPGSEQYF. The CDR3 DNA is TGTGCCAGCAGGCTAACTGGGCCGGGGAGCGAGCAGTACTTC.

This chain uses TRBV20-1 with TRBJ2-1; maybe TRBD2 (5 bases). Trimming stripped 3 bases from V and 2 bases from J, with 8 bases between. The CDR3 spans 13 residues. Germline lookup yields CDR1 DFQATT and CDR2 SNEGSKA (reference sequence). CDR3 amino acids: CSARRVAYNEQFF. CDR3 DNA sequence: TGCAGTGCTAGGAGGGTGGCCTACAATGAGCAGTTCTTC.

V is TRBV19 and J is TRBJ2-7; 10 bases are shared with TRBD2. This CDR3 spans 14 amino acids. Germline V gives CDR1 LNHDA, CDR2 SQIVND (reference sequence). The trim removed 5 bases at V and 5 bases at J, leaving 6 bases unmatched. The CDR3 nucleotides are TGTGCCAGTAGTGCTAGCGGGAGCGGGAACGAGCAGTACTTC. It translates to CASSASGSGNEQYF.

V and J are TRBV15 and TRBJ2-2; tentatively, D is TRBD1 or TRBD2 (7 bases each). The CDR3 spans 16 residues. Germline V gene lookup returns CDR1 LNHNV and CDR2 YYDKDF (reference sequence). V was clipped by 0 bases and J by 7 bases, with 15 bases between them. The CDR3 nucleotides are TGTGCCACCAGCAGAGATGAGGGAGGGGGCAGCGGGGAGCTGTTTTTT. This translates into CATSRDEGGGSGELFF.

A single count supports this clonotype. The V call is TRBV19, the J call TRBJ2-4; TRBD1 is a possible D gene (5 bases). The CDR3 spans 15 residues. Germline CDR1 LNHDA, CDR2 SQIVND (reference sequence). V was pared by 1 base and J by 2 bases, with 9 bases between. The CDR3 loop reads CASSIGAGPKNIQYF. The CDR3 coding sequence is TGTGCCAGTAGTATAGGCGCAGGGCCCAAAAACATTCAGTACTTC.

The rearrangement links TRBV7-2 to TRBJ2-3, with 9 bases lining up with TRBD2. The CDR3 totals 16 residues. The junction had 6 bases not matched to a gene; V was cut back by 3 bases and J by 2 bases. Germline values: CDR1 SGHTA, CDR2 FQGNSA. CDR3 residues: CASSFKTSGPTDTQYF. For the CDR3, the DNA is TGTGCCAGCAGCTTCAAGACTAGCGGCCCCACAGATACGCAGTATTTT. Full variable domain (missing parts from reference TRBV7-2 and TRBJ2-3): GAGVSQSPSNKVTEKGKDVELRCDPISGHTALYWYRQSLGQGLEFLIYFQGNSAPDKSGLPSDRFSAERTGGSVSTLTIQRTQQEDSAVYLCASSFKTSGPTDTQYFGPGTRLTVL.

The V call is TRBV9, the J call TRBJ2-1; TRBD2 might be the D (6 bases). V shed 4 bases and J shed 12 bases, with 14 bases lying between them. The CDR3 runs 12 residues. Germline V gives CDR1 SGDLS, CDR2 YYNGEE. CDR3 region: CASSPGEPSQFF. The CDR3 DNA reads TGTGCCAGCAGCCCGGGAGAACCGTCGCAGTTCTTC.

The chain carries TRBV7-9 and TRBJ1-1; D is unresolved. The V and J ends lost 5 bases and 0 bases respectively, with 13 bases between them. The CDR3 has 15 amino acids. Germline loops: CDR1 SEHNR, CDR2 FQNEAQ (reference sequence). CDR3 bases: TGTGCCAGCAGCCCTTCATCTTGGTTGAACACTGAAGCTTTCTTT. It specifies CASSPSSWLNTEAFF. Filled out from reference TRBV7-9 and TRBJ1-1, the complete variable domain reads DTGVSQNPRHKITKRGQNVTFRCDPISEHNRLYWYRQTLGQGPEFLTYFQNEAQLEKSRLLSDRFSAERPKGSFSTLEIQRTEQGDSAMYLCASSPSSWLNTEAFFGQGTRLTVV.

This clonotype was recorded only once. The chain links TRBV19 to TRBJ2-1, with TRBD2 matching over 9 bases. CDR3 length equals 14 residues. In germline, CDR1 is LNHDA, CDR2 SQIVND (reference sequence). V lost 3 bases, J lost 6 bases, and 3 bases stayed unmatched. The CDR3 protein is CASSILAGINEQFF. CDR3 nucleotides: TGTGCCAGTAGTATCCTAGCGGGGATCAATGAGCAGTTCTTC.

This clonotype was counted a few times. This chain links TRBV3-1 with TRBJ2-1, with D hard to call. Germline assignment: CDR1 LGHDT and CDR2 YNNKEL (reference sequence). V lost 4 bases and J 4 bases, leaving 8 bases between the germline ends. CDR3 size: 13 residues. The CDR3 coding sequence is TGTGCCAGCAGCCTTGACGGATACAATGAGCAGTTCTTC. Translating gives CASSLDGYNEQFF.

V and J are TRBV28 and TRBJ1-6; D not certain. This CDR3 is built from 14 residues. Trimming pared 3 bases from V and 6 bases from J, leaving 9 bases between. Germline values: CDR1 MDHEN, CDR2 SYDVKM. The CDR3 sequence is CASSLEHGNSPLHF. As DNA, the CDR3 is TGTGCCAGCAGTTTGGAGCATGGTAATTCACCCCTCCACTTT.